Listed here are 14 T cell receptor beta chains from one sample, sequenced in a study of blood T cell repertoires in COVID-19 (dated by TCRdb to the early 2020s). The protocol used for the library was the immunoSEQ multiplex PCR assay. TCRdb holds this immuneACCESS table with in-frame rearrangements only. Some clones are missing; in checked studies, unresolved V genes explain under half, and the rest has no known cause. The sample data list fewer than 120,000 clones, and around 76% of these were observed just once. About 4.1% of the sample comes from the top ten. Specimen: peripheral blood. The receptors were sampled from a woman aged 80 or older with acute or convalescent COVID-19.

The chain couples TRBV2 to TRBJ2-1; 13 bases map to TRBD2. The ends lost 3 bases at V and 7 bases at J; junction bases unmatched: 0. The CDR3 covers 14 residues. Germline V lookup: CDR1 SNHLY, CDR2 FYNNEI. The CDR3, as DNA: TGTGCCAGCAGTGAGACTAGCGGGAGGAATGAGCAGTTCTTC. As protein: CASSETSGRNEQFF. The full variable domain, rest sourced from reference TRBV2 and TRBJ2-1, is EPEVTQTPSHQVTQMGQEVILRCVPISNHLYFYWYRQILGQKVEFLVSFYNNEISEKSEIFDDQFSVERPDGSNFTLKIRSTKLEDSAMYFCASSETSGRNEQFFGPGTRLTVL.

This CDR3 reads CASSLTSGGYNEQFF. CDR3 in DNA: TGTGCCAGCAGCTTGACTAGCGGGGGGTACAATGAGCAGTTCTTC. This sequence joins TRBV7-3 and TRBJ2-1, with 13 bases aligning to TRBD2. V was clipped by 3 bases and J by 4 bases; unmatched bases: 0. This CDR3 contains 15 residues. CDR1 is SGHTA, CDR2 FQGTGA, per germline.

The chain carries TRBV27 and TRBJ2-1; D call uncertain. The CDR3 runs 11 residues. V dropped 7 bases and J dropped 12 bases, with 13 bases sitting between them. Germline CDR1 is MNHEY and CDR2 is SMNVEV (reference sequence). The CDR3 protein is CASTTKGGQFF. The CDR3 bases are TGTGCCAGCACTACCAAAGGCGGGCAGTTCTTC.

The chain joins TRBV11-3 to TRBJ2-3; tentative D call: TRBD2 (6 bases). The V gene's germline CDR1 is SGHNT and CDR2 YENEEA. Deletions cut 5 bases from V and 1 base from J, with 13 bases between. The CDR3 spans 15 residues. DNA of the CDR3: TGTGCCAGCAGCCCCGGGGACTGGCGCACAGATACGCAGTATTTT. Amino acid sequence: CASSPGDWRTDTQYF.

The chain is built from TRBV6-2 or TRBV6-3 and TRBJ2-2; TRBD1 aligns across 9 bases. The V gene's germline CDR1 is MNHEY and CDR2 SVGEGT. The CDR3 loop spans 17 amino acids. J was trimmed by 5 bases and V by 1 base; bases with no gene match: 8. CDR3 bases: TGTGCCAGCAGTTACTACCCCGGACAGGGGAGGACCGGGGAGCTGTTTTTT. It is translated as CASSYYPGQGRTGELFF.

This clone was seen once. V is TRBV7-2 and J is TRBJ2-3; TRBD2 matches at 8 bases. Trimming cost V 1 base and J 6 bases; bases outside gene matches: 3. Germline V gives CDR1 SGHTA, CDR2 FQGNSA. The CDR3 runs to 14 residues. Here the CDR3 reads CASSLVAGGDTQYF. DNA for the CDR3: TGTGCCAGCAGCTTAGTTGCGGGAGGTGATACGCAGTATTTT. Full variable domain (outside the CDR3, taken from reference TRBV7-2 and TRBJ2-3): GAGVSQSPSNKVTEKGKDVELRCDPISGHTALYWYRQSLGQGLEFLIYFQGNSAPDKSGLPSDRFSAERTGGSVSTLTIQRTQQEDSAVYLCASSLVAGGDTQYFGPGTRLTVL.

The chain couples TRBV7-9 to TRBJ1-6; weak D call: TRBD1 (5 bases). The V gene's germline CDR1 is SEHNR and CDR2 FQNEAQ (reference sequence). Trimming left V 2 bases short and J 10 bases short, with 12 bases between. CDR3 length: 14 amino acids. The chain's CDR3 is CASSLRSGDSPLHF. CDR3 coding DNA: TGTGCCAGCAGCTTACGTAGCGGGGACTCACCCCTCCACTTT. Filled out from reference TRBV7-9 and TRBJ1-6, the complete variable domain reads DTGVSQNPRHKITKRGQNVTFRCDPISEHNRLYWYRQTLGQGPEFLTYFQNEAQLEKSRLLSDRFSAERPKGSFSTLEIQRTEQGDSAMYLCASSLRSGDSPLHFGNGTRLTVT.

The chain is built from TRBV7-6 and TRBJ2-7, with a weak D call TRBD1 (6 bases). Germline V CDR1 and CDR2: SGHVS, FNYEAQ. This CDR3 region has 15 residues. V lost 6 bases, J lost 2 bases, and 17 bases lay in between. CDR3 residues: CASRFSPQGTYEQYF. In DNA, the CDR3 is TGTGCCAGCAGGTTTTCCCCACAGGGAACCTACGAGCAGTACTTC.

The chain recombines TRBV19 with TRBJ1-4; 7 bases map to TRBD1. Germline V CDR1 and CDR2: LNHDA, SQIVND (reference sequence). V shed 4 bases and J 7 bases; nucleotides not matched to a gene: 9. The CDR3 is made up of 15 amino acids. The CDR3 DNA reads TGTGCCAGTAGTACCCGGCGCAGGGGGAGTGAAAAACTGTTTTTT. Amino acids: CASSTRRRGSEKLFF.

The chain couples TRBV20-1 to TRBJ2-3; 8 nucleotides align to TRBD1. The trim removed 3 bases at V and 3 bases at J, leaving 5 bases unmatched. CDR3 length: 14 amino acids. CDR1 is DFQATT, CDR2 SNEGSKA, per germline (reference sequence). The CDR3 DNA follows: TGCAGTGCTAGTTTAGGACAGGGTACAGATACGCAGTATTTT. The encoded protein is CSASLGQGTDTQYF.

This clone was detected only a few times. This chain connects TRBV19 to TRBJ2-7, with 13 bases identical to TRBD2. Germline V gene lookup returns CDR1 LNHDA and CDR2 SQIVND (reference sequence). The V segment lost 3 bases and the J segment 0 bases; nucleotides outside the gene matches: 2. CDR3 size: 16 residues. CDR3 in DNA: TGTGCCAGTAGTATCGGGACTAGCGGGGACTCCTACGAGCAGTACTTC. Amino acid sequence: CASSIGTSGDSYEQYF.

V and J are TRBV5-8 and TRBJ1-5; TRBD1 aligns across 7 bases. V lost 4 bases and J lost 0; bases outside the gene matches: 10. This CDR3 comprises 17 residues. Germline loops: CDR1 SGHTS, CDR2 YDEGEE. The CDR3 sequence: CASSADRDRISNQPQHF. The DNA for the CDR3 is TGTGCCAGCAGCGCGGACCGGGACAGAATTAGCAATCAGCCCCAGCATTTT.

The chain employs TRBV7-9 and TRBJ1-1, with no clear D. The V end lost 1 base, the J end lost 0 bases, and 3 bases lay between the germline ends. Germline V gives CDR1 SEHNR, CDR2 FQNEAQ (reference sequence). This CDR3 is built from 13 residues. CDR3 coding DNA: TGTGCCAGCAGCTTAGTAGTGAACACTGAAGCTTTCTTT. This codes for CASSLVVNTEAFF.

The chain joins TRBV11-2 to TRBJ2-3, with D hard to call. Trimming pared 5 bases from V and 1 base from J, leaving 16 bases between. CDR3 length: 16 amino acids. In germline, CDR1 is SGHAT, CDR2 FQNNGV. The chain's CDR3 is CASSIRRGGGTDTQYF. DNA of the CDR3: TGTGCCAGCAGCATACGTAGAGGTGGAGGCACAGATACGCAGTATTTT.